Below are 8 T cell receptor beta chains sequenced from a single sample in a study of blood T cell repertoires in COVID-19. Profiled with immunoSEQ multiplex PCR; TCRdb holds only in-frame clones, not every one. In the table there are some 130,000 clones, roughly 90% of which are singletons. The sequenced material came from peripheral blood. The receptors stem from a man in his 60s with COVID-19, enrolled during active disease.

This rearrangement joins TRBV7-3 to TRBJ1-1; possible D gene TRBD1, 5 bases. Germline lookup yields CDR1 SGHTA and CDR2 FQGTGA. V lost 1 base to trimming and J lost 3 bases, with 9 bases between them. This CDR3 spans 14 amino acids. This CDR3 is CASSLKWGDTEAFF. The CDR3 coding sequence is TGTGCCAGCAGCTTAAAGTGGGGGGACACTGAAGCTTTCTTT.

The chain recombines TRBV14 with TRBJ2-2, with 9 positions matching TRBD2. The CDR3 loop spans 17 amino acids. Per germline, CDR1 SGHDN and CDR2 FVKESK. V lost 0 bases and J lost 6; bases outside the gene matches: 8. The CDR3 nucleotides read TGTGCCAGCAGCCAAGATTTAGTGACTAGCGGTGCCGGGGAGCTGTTTTTT. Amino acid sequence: CASSQDLVTSGAGELFF. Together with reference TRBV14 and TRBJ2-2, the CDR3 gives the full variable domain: EAGVTQFPSHSVIEKGQTVTLRCDPISGHDNLYWYRRVMGKEIKFLLHFVKESKQDESGMPNNRFLAERTGGTYSTLKVQPAELEDSGVYFCASSQDLVTSGAGELFFGEGSRLTVL.

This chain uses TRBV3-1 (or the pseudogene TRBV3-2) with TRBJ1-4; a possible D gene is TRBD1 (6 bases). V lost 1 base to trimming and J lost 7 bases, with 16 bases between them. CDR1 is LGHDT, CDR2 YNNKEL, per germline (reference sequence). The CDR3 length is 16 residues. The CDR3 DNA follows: TGTGCCAGCAGCCAAGTTTTCAGGGGCGGGGGTGAAAAACTGTTTTTT. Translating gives CASSQVFRGGGEKLFF.

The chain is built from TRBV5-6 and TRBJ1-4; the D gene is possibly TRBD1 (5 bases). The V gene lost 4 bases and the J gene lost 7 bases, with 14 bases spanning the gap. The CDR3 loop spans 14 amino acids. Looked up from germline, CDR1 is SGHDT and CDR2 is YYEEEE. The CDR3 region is CASSPGRRGEKLFF. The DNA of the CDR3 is TGTGCCAGCAGCCCCGGGAGGAGGGGTGAAAAACTGTTTTTT.

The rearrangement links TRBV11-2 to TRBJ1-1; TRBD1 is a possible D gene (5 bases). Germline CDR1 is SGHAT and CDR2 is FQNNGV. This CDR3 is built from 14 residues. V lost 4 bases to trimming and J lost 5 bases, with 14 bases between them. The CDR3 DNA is TGTGCCAGCAGCTCCATCCAGGGTGGGACTGAAGCTTTCTTT. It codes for CASSSIQGGTEAFF.

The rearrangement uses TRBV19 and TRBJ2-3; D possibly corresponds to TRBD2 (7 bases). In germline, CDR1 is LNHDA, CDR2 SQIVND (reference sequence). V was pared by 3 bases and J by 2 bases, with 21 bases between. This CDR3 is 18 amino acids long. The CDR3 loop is CASSIPWGGLVFTDTQYF. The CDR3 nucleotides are TGTGCCAGTAGTATCCCCTGGGGGGGGCTTGTCTTCACAGATACGCAGTATTTT.

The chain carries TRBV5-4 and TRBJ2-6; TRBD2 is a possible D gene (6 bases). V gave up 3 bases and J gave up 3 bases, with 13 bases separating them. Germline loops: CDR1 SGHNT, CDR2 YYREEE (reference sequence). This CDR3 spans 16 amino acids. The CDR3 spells CASSSGAGLGANVLTF. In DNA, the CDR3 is TGTGCCAGCAGCTCCGGTGCGGGGCTTGGGGCCAACGTCCTGACTTTC.

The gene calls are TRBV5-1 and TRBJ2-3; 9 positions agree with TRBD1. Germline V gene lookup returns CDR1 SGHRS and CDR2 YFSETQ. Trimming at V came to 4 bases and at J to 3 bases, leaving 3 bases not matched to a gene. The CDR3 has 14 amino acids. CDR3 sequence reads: CASSVTGGTDTQYF. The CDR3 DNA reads TGCGCCAGCAGCGTGACAGGGGGAACAGATACGCAGTATTTT.